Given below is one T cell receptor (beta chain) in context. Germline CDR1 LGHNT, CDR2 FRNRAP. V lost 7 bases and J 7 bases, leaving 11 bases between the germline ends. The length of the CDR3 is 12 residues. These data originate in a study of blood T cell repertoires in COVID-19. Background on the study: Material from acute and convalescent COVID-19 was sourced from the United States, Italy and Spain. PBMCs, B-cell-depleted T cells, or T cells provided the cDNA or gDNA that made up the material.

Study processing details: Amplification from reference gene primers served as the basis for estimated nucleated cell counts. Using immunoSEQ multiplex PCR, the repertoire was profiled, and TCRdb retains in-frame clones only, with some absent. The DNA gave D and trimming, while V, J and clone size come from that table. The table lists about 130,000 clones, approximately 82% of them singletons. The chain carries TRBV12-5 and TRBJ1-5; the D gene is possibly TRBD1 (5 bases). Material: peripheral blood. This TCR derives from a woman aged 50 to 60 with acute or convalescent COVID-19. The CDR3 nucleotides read TGTGCTAGTGCCTGGGGGGTACAGCCCCAGCATTTT. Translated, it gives CASAWGVQPQHF.